Reported below is one T cell receptor beta chain. This specimen comes from a study of blood T cell repertoires in COVID-19. Study overall: COVID-19 samples collected from the United States, Italy and Spain covered acute and convalescent phases. PBMCs, B-cell-depleted T cells, or T cells provided the cDNA or gDNA that made up the material.

Germline V gives CDR1 LGHDT, CDR2 YNNKEL (reference sequence). V was trimmed by 2 bases and J by 0 bases, leaving 11 bases between them. This CDR3 contains 16 residues. Source study methods: Estimation of nucleated cell counts relied on the amplification of reference gene primers. Some clones are missing from TCRdb's copy, which holds only in-frame ones; the method was immunoSEQ multiplex PCR. The DNA was the basis for D and trimming; V, J and clone size are from that table. The sample includes some 200,000 clones, about 85% of them seen just once. Symptom resolution, clearance, or two negative PCRs marked donors in Cohort 3 as recovered.

The chain uses TRBV3-1 (or the pseudogene TRBV3-2) and TRBJ1-5; D remains ambiguous. The sequenced sample was PBMCs or T cells enriched from blood (not recorded which). The clonotype originates from a woman in her twenties or thirties who had recovered from COVID-19. The CDR3 sequence: CASSQSMSYSNQPQHF. The CDR3 DNA sequence: TGTGCCAGCAGCCAAAGTATGAGTTATAGCAATCAGCCCCAGCATTTT.